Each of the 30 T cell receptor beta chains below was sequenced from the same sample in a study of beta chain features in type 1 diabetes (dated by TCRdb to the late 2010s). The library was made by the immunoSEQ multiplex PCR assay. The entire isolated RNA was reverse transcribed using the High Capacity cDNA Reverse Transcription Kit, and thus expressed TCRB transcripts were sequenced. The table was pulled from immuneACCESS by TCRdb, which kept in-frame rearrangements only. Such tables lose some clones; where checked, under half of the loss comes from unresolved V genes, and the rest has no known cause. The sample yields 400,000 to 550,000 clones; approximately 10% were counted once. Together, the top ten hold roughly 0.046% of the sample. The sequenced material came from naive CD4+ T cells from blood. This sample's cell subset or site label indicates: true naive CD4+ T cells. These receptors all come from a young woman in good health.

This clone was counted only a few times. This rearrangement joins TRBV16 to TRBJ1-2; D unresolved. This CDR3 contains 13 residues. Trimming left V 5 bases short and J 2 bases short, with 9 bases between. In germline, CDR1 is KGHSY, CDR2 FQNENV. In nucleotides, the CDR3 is TGTGCCAGCAGCTCAGGATCCAACTATGGCTACACCTTC. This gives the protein CASSSGSNYGYTF. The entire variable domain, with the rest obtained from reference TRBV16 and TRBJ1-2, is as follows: GEEVAQTPKHLVRGEGQKAKLYCAPIKGHSYVFWYQQVLKNEFKFLISFQNENVFDETGMPKERFSAKCLPNSPCSLEIQATKLEDSAVYFCASSSGSNYGYTFGSGTRLTVV.

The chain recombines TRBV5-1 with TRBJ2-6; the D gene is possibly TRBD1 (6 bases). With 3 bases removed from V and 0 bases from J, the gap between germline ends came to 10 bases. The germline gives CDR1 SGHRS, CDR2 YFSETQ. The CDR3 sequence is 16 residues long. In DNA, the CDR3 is TGCGCCAGCAGCTATGGACAGCCCTCTGGGGCCAACGTCCTGACTTTC. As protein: CASSYGQPSGANVLTF.

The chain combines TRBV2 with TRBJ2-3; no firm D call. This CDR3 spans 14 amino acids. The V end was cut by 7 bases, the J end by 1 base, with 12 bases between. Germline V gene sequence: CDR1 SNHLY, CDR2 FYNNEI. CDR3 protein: CASTSGFRTDTQYF. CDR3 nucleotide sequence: TGTGCCAGCACCTCGGGCTTCCGCACAGATACGCAGTATTTT.

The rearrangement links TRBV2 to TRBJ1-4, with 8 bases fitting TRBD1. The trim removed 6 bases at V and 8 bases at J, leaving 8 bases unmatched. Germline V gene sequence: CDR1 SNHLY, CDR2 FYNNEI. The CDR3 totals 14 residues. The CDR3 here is CASRKGQGWEKLFF. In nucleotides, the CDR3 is TGTGCCAGCAGAAAAGGACAGGGTTGGGAAAAACTGTTTTTT. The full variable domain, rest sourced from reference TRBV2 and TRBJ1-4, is EPEVTQTPSHQVTQMGQEVILRCVPISNHLYFYWYRQILGQKVEFLVSFYNNEISEKSEIFDDQFSVERPDGSNFTLKIRSTKLEDSAMYFCASRKGQGWEKLFFGSGTQLSVL.

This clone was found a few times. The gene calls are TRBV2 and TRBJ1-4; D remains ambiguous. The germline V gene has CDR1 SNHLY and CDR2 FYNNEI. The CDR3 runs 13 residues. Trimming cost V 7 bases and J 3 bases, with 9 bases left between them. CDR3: CASTGTSNEKLFF. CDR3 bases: TGTGCCAGCACGGGCACTTCTAATGAAAAACTGTTTTTT.

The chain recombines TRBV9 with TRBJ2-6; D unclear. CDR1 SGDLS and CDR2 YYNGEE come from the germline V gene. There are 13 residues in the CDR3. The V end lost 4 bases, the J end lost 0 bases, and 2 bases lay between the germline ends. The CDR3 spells CASSFSGANVLTF. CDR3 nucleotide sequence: TGTGCCAGCAGCTTCTCTGGGGCCAACGTCCTGACTTTC.

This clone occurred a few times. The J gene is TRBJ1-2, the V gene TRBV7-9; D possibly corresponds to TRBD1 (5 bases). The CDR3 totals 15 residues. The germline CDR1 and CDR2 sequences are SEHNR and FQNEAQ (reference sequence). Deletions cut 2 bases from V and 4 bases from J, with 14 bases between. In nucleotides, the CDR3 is TGTGCCAGCAGCTTAAACGGAGGGGTAGGCTATGGCTACACCTTC. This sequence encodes CASSLNGGVGYGYTF.

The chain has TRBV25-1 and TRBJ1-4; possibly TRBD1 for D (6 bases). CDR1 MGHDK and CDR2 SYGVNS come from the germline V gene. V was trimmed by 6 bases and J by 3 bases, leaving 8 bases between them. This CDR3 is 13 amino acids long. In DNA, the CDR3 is TGTGCCAGCAGGGACAGACCTAATGAAAAACTGTTTTTT. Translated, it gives CASRDRPNEKLFF.

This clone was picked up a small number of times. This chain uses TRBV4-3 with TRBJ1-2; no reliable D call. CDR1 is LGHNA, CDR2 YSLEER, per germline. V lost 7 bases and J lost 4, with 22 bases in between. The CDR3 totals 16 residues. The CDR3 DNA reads TGCGCCAGCAAAGATACCCTCCCCGGGGTCGGCTATGGCTACACCTTC. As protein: CASKDTLPGVGYGYTF.

The CDR3 region is CATSRDWRGRTDTQYF. The DNA for the CDR3 is TGTGCCACCAGCAGAGATTGGCGGGGACGCACAGATACGCAGTATTTT. V is TRBV15 and J is TRBJ2-3; perhaps TRBD2 as D (6 bases). Trimming stripped 0 bases from V and 1 base from J, with 11 bases between. Germline CDR1 is LNHNV and CDR2 is YYDKDF (reference sequence). This CDR3 is built from 16 residues.

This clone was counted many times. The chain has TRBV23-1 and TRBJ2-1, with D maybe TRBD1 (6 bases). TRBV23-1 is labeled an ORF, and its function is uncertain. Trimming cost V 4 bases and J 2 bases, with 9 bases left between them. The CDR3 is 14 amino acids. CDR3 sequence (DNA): TGCGCCAGCAGTCGGGCAGGGGCCTACAATGAGCAGTTCTTC. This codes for CASSRAGAYNEQFF.

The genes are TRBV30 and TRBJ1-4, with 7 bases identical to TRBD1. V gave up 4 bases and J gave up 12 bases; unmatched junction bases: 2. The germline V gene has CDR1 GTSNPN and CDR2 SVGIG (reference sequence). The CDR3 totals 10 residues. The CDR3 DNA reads TGTGCCTGGAAGGGGGCAGAACTGTTTTTT. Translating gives CAWKGAELFF.

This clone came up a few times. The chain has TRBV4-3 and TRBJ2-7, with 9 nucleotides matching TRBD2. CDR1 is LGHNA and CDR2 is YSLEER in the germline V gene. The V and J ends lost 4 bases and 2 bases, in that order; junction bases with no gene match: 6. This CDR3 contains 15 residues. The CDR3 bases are TGCGCCAGCAGCCTGACGGCTAGCGGGGCCTACGAGCAGTACGTC. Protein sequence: CASSLTASGAYEQYV.

This chain's CDR3 is CASSFSGGNEQFF. CDR3 DNA sequence: TGTGCCAGCAGTTTTTCTGGGGGTAATGAGCAGTTCTTC. The V and J genes are TRBV6-6 and TRBJ2-1, with D perhaps assigned TRBD1 or TRBD2 (5 bases each). CDR1 is MNHNY and CDR2 is SVGAGI in the germline V gene (reference sequence). Trimming took 4 bases from V and 7 from J, leaving 11 bases between them. The CDR3 is made up of 13 amino acids.

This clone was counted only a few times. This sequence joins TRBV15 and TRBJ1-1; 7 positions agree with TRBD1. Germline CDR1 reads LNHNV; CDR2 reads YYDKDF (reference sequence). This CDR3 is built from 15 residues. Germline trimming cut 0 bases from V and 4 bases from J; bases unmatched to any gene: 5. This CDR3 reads CATSRDLQGGTEAFF. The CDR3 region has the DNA TGTGCCACCAGCAGAGATCTCCAGGGGGGCACTGAAGCTTTCTTT.

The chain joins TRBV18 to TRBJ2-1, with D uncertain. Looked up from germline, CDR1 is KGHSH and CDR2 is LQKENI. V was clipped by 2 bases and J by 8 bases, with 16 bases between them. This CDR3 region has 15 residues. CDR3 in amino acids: CASSPRAPGIDEQFF. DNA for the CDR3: TGTGCCAGCTCACCAAGGGCCCCTGGTATAGATGAGCAGTTCTTC.

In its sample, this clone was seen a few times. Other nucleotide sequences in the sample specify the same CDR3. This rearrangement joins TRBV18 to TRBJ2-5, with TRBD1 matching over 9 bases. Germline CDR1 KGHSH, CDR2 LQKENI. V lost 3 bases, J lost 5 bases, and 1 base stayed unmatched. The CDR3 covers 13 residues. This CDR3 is CASSPGQGETQYF. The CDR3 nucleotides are TGTGCCAGCTCACCTGGACAGGGGGAGACCCAGTACTTC.

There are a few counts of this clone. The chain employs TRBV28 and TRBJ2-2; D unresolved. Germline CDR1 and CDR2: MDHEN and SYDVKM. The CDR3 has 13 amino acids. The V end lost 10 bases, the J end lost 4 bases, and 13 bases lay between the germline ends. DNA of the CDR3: TGTGCCACAACTGTACTGAGCACCGGGGAGCTGTTTTTT. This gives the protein CATTVLSTGELFF.

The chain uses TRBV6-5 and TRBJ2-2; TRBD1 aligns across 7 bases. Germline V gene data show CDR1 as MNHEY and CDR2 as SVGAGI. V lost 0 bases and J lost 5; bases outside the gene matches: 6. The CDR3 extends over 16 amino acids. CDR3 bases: TGTGCCAGCAGTTACTCGGACAGGAGCCGGACCGGGGAGCTGTTTTTT. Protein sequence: CASSYSDRSRTGELFF.

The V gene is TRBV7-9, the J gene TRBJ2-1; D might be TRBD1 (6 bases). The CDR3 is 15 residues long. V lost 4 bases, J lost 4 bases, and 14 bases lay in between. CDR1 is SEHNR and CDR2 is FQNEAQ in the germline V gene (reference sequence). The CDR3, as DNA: TGTGCCAGCAGCTGGGGTAGGGGGTCATACAATGAGCAGTTCTTC. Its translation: CASSWGRGSYNEQFF.

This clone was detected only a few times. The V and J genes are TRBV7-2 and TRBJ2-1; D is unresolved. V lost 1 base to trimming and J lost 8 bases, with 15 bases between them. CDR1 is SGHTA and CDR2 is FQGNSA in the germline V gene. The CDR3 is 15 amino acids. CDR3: CASSLVIGPGDEQFF. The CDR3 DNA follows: TGTGCCAGCAGCTTAGTAATAGGTCCAGGCGATGAGCAGTTCTTC. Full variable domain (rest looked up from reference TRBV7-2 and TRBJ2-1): GAGVSQSPSNKVTEKGKDVELRCDPISGHTALYWYRQSLGQGLEFLIYFQGNSAPDKSGLPSDRFSAERTGGSVSTLTIQRTQQEDSAVYLCASSLVIGPGDEQFFGPGTRLTVL.

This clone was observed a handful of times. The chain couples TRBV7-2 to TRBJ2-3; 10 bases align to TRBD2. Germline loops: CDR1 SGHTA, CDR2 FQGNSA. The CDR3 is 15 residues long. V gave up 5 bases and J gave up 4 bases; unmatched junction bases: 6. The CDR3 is CASSAQRGGADTQYF. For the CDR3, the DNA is TGTGCCAGCAGCGCCCAGCGGGGGGGCGCAGATACGCAGTATTTT.

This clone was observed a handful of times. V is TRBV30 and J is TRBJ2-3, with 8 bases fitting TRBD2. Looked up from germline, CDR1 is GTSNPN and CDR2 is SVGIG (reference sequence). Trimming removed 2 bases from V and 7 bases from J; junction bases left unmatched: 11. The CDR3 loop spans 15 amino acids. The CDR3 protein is CAWSPRGGRMNTQYF. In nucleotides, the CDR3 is TGTGCCTGGAGTCCTAGGGGCGGGAGGATGAATACGCAGTATTTT. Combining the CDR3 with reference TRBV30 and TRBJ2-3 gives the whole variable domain SQTIHQWPATLVQPVGSPLSLECTVEGTSNPNLYWYRQAAGRGLQLLFYSVGIGQISSEVPQNLSASRPQDRQFILSSKKLLLSDSGFYLCAWSPRGGRMNTQYFGPGTRLTVL.

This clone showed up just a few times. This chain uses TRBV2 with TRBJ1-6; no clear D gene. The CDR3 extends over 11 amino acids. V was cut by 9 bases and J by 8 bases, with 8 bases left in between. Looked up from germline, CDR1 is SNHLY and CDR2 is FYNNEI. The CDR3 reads CASLLDSPLHF. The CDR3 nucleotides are TGTGCCAGTTTACTGGATTCACCCCTCCACTTT.

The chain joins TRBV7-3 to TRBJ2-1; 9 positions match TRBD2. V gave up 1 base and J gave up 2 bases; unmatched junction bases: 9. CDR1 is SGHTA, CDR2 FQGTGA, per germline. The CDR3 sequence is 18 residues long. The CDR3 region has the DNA TGTGCCAGCAGCTTAAATGCGGCTAGCGGGGTTACCTACAATGAGCAGTTCTTC. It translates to CASSLNAASGVTYNEQFF.

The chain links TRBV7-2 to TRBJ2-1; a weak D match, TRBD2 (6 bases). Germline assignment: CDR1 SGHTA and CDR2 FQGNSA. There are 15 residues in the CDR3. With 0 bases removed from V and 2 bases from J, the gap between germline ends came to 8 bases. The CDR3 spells CASSLAGGPYNEQFF. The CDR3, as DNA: TGTGCCAGCAGCTTAGCGGGAGGACCCTACAATGAGCAGTTCTTC.

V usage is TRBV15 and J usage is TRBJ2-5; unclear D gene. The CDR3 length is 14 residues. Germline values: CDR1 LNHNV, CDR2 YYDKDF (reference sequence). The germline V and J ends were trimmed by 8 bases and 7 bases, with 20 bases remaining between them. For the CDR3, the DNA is TGTGCCACCGGGATAGGAAGGGAAATTCGGACCCAGTACTTC. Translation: CATGIGREIRTQYF.

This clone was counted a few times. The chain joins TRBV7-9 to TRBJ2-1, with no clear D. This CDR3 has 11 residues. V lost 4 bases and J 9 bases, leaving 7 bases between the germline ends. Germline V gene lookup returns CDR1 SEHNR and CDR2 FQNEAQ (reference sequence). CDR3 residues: CASSSPSEQFF. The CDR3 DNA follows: TGTGCCAGCAGCTCCCCTAGTGAGCAGTTCTTC.

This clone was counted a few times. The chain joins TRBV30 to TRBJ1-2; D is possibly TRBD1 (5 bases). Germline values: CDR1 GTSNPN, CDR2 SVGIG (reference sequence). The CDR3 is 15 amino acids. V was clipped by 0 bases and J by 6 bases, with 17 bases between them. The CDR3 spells CAWSVLQTARDGYTF. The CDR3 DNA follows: TGTGCCTGGAGTGTACTCCAGACGGCCAGGGATGGCTACACCTTC.

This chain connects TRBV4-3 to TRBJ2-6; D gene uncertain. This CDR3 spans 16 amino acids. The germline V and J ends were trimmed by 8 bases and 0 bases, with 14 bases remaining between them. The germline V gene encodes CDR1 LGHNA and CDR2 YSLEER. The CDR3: CASAMAPFSGANVLTF. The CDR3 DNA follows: TGCGCCAGCGCCATGGCGCCATTCTCTGGGGCCAACGTCCTGACTTTC.